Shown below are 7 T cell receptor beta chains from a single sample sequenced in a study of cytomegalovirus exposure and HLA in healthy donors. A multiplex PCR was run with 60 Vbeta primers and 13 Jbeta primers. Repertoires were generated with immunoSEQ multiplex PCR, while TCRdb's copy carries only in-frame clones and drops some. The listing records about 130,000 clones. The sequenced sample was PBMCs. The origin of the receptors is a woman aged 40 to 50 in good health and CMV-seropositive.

The CDR3 spells CASSLGTSGSAYEQYF. The CDR3 nucleotides read TGTGCCAGCTCACTAGGGACTAGCGGGAGTGCCTACGAGCAGTACTTC. The V and J genes are TRBV18 and TRBJ2-7, with 14 bases aligning to TRBD2. Germline assignment: CDR1 KGHSH and CDR2 LQKENI. The ends lost 4 bases at V and 2 bases at J; junction bases unmatched: 4. This CDR3 has 16 residues.

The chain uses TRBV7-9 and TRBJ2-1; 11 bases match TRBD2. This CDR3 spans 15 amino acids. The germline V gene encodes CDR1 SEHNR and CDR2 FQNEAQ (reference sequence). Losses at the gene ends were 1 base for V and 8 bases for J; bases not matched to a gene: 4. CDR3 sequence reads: CASSLVSGRAHEQFF. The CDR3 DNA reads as TGTGCCAGCAGCTTAGTTAGCGGGAGGGCCCATGAGCAGTTCTTC.

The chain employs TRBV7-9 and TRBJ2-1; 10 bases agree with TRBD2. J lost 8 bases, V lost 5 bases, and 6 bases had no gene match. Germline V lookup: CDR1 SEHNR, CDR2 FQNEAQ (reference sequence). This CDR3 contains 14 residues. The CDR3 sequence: CASSLGLAVDEQFF. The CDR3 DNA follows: TGTGCCAGCAGCCTAGGACTAGCGGTCGATGAGCAGTTCTTC.

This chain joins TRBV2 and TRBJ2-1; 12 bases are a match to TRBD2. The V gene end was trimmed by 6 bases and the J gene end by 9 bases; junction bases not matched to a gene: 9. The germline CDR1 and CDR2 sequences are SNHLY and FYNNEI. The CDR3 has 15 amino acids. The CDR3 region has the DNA TGTGCCAGCAGACCCGGGACTAGCGGGTTGATTGAGCAGTTCTTC. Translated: CASRPGTSGLIEQFF.

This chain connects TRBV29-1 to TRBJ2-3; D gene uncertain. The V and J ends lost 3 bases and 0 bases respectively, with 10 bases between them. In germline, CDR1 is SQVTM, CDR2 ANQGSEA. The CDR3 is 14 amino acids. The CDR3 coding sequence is TGCAGCGTTGAGACGACTCTCAGCACAGATACGCAGTATTTT. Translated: CSVETTLSTDTQYF.

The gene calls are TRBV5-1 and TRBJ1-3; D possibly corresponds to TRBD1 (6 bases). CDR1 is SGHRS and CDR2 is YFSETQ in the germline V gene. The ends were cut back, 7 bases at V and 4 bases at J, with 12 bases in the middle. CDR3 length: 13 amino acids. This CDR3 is CASATGGGNTIYF. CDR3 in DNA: TGCGCCAGCGCGACAGGAGGAGGAAACACCATATATTTT.

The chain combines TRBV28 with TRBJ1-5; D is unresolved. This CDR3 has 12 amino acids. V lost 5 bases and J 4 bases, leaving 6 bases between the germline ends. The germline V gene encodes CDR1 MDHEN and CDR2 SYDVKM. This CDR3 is CASSPPNQPQHF. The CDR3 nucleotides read TGTGCCAGCAGTCCCCCGAATCAGCCCCAGCATTTT. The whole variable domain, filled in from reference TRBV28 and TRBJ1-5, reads DVKVTQSSRYLVKRTGEKVFLECVQDMDHENMFWYRQDPGLGLRLIYFSYDVKMKEKGDIPEGYSVSREKKERFSLILESASTNQTSMYLCASSPPNQPQHFGDGTRLSIL.